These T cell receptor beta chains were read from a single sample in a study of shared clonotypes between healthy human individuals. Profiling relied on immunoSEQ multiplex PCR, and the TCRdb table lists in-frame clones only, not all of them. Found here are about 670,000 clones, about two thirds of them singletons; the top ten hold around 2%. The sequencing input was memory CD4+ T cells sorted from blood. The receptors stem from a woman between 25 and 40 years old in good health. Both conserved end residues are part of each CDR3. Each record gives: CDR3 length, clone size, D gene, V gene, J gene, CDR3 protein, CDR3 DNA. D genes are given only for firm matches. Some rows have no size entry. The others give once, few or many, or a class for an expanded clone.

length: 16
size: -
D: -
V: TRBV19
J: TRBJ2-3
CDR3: CASIQTSGDSQDTQYF
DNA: TGTGCCAGTATCCAAACCTCGGGGGACAGCCAAGATACGCAGTATTTT

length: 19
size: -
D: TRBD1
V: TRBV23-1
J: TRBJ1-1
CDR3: CASSQSLGQGPLVGTEAFF
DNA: TGCGCCAGCAGTCAATCTCTCGGACAGGGGCCCCTAGTCGGCACTGAAGCTTTCTTT

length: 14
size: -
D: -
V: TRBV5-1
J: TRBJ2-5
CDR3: CASSSGQRRETQYF
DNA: TGCGCCAGCAGCAGTGGACAGAGAAGAGAGACCCAGTACTTC

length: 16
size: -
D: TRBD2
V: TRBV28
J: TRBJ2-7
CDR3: CASSWTSGRVPYEQYF
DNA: TGTGCCAGCAGTTGGACTAGCGGGAGAGTCCCCTACGAGCAGTACTTC

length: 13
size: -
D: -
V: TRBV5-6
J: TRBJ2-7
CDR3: CASSGQPAYEQYF
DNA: TGTGCCAGCTCGGGGCAGCCGGCCTACGAGCAGTACTTC

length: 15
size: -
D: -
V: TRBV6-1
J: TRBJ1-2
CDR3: CASSEGTLSIYGYTF
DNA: TGTGCCAGCAGTGAAGGGACCCTAAGCATCTATGGCTACACCTTC

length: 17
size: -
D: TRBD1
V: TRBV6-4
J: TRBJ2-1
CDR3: CASSEHHRGRSYNEQFF
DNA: TGTGCCAGCAGTGAACATCACAGGGGTCGGTCCTACAATGAGCAGTTCTTC

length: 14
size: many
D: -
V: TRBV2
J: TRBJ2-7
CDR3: CASSEAGGQYEQYF
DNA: TGTGCCAGCAGTGAAGCGGGCGGACAATACGAGCAGTACTTC

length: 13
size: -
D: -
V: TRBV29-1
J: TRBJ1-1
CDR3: CSVAGRQNTEAFF
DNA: TGCAGCGTTGCGGGACGGCAGAACACTGAAGCTTTCTTT

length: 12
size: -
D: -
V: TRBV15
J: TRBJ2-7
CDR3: CATSRPSGEQYF
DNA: TGTGCCACCAGCAGACCGTCGGGTGAGCAGTACTTC

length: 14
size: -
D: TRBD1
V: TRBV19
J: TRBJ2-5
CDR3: CASSTQGARETQYF
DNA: TGTGCCAGTAGTACCCAGGGGGCGCGTGAGACCCAGTACTTC